A selection of T cell receptor beta chains follows, all from one sample in a study of radiation and T cells in renal cell carcinoma. Measured with immunoSEQ multiplex PCR; TCRdb has only the in-frame clones, and not every one. The data contain around 180,000 clones, 88% of them singletons. The source was blood, collected from a patient whose treatment included radiotherapy and nephrectomy. Receptors were obtained from a woman aged 45-65 years with renal cell carcinoma. Both conserved end residues are part of each CDR3. Each record gives: CDR3 DNA, CDR3 protein, clone size, J gene, V gene, D gene. A D gene is named only where the DNA matches it firmly. The size of a clone is reported for some rows only, either as once, few or many, or as a class for expanded clones.

DNA: TGTGCCAGCAGCCGAGGACCCGGCCGGCGGAACACTGAAGCTTTCTTT
CDR3: CASSRGPGRRNTEAFF
size: .
J: TRBJ1-1
V: TRBV14
D: .

DNA: TGTGCCAGTAGTATAGGTCGGGTAAATGAGCAGTTCTTC
CDR3: CASSIGRVNEQFF
size: .
J: TRBJ2-1
V: TRBV19
D: .

DNA: TGTGCCAGCAGTGTAGCCATCTCTCAGCCCCAGCATTTT
CDR3: CASSVAISQPQHF
size: .
J: TRBJ1-5
V: TRBV6-1
D: .

DNA: TGCGCCAGCAGCTGGGGACAGGGGGCTGAAGCTTTCTTT
CDR3: CASSWGQGAEAFF
size: .
J: TRBJ1-1
V: TRBV5-1
D: TRBD1

DNA: TGTGCTAGTGGTTTGGTACTCGGGGCGGTCGGGGAGCTGTTTTTT
CDR3: CASGLVLGAVGELFF
size: .
J: TRBJ2-2
V: TRBV12-5
D: .

DNA: TGTGCCGGCCTAAGAGCTTTCTTT
CDR3: CAGLRAFF
size: few
J: TRBJ1-1
V: TRBV21-1
D: .

DNA: TGTGCCAGCAGCTTGGAAACAGGTCGCCTGGAAGCTTTCTTT
CDR3: CASSLETGRLEAFF
size: once
J: TRBJ1-1
V: TRBV5-8
D: .

DNA: TGCGCCAGCAGCTCCAGAGCCGGTTTGCCAAACAATGAGCAGTTCTTC
CDR3: CASSSRAGLPNNEQFF
size: .
J: TRBJ2-1
V: TRBV4-1
D: .

DNA: TGTGCCAGTAGTATAGGCCAGCCAGGGCAAGAGACCCAGTACTTC
CDR3: CASSIGQPGQETQYF
size: .
J: TRBJ2-5
V: TRBV19
D: .

DNA: TGTGCCAGCTCATCAGATACAGGGTTCCAGCCCCAGCATTTT
CDR3: CASSSDTGFQPQHF
size: .
J: TRBJ1-5
V: TRBV18
D: .

DNA: TGTGCCAGCTCTCTGACAGGGGTGGACTACGAGCAGTACTTC
CDR3: CASSLTGVDYEQYF
size: .
J: TRBJ2-7
V: TRBV18
D: TRBD1

DNA: TGTGCCACCGGAGCAGGGGATCTGAACACTGAAGCTTTCTTT
CDR3: CATGAGDLNTEAFF
size: .
J: TRBJ1-1
V: TRBV10-3
D: .

DNA: TGTGCCAGCAGCAGACGGTACGTGGCTAGCGGGGAGGATGAGCAGTTCTTC
CDR3: CASSRRYVASGEDEQFF
size: .
J: TRBJ2-1
V: TRBV5-8
D: TRBD2

DNA: TGTGCCAGCAGCTTACTAGCGGGGGGGAACAATGAGCAGTTCTTC
CDR3: CASSLLAGGNNEQFF
size: .
J: TRBJ2-1
V: TRBV7-9
D: TRBD2

DNA: TGTGCCAGCGGGGACAGGAACACTGAAGCTTTCTTT
CDR3: CASGDRNTEAFF
size: .
J: TRBJ1-1
V: TRBV25-1
D: TRBD1

DNA: TGTGCCAGCAGTGAGTTGGGACAGGTTAATGAAAAACTGTTTTTT
CDR3: CASSELGQVNEKLFF
size: .
J: TRBJ1-4
V: TRBV2
D: TRBD1

DNA: TGTGCCTGGAGTGGAGGGGCGAGGGTCACTGAAGCTTTCTTT
CDR3: CAWSGGARVTEAFF
size: few
J: TRBJ1-1
V: TRBV30
D: .

DNA: TGTGCCAGCAGCTTAGATCTTTCCGGGGAGCTGTTTTTT
CDR3: CASSLDLSGELFF
size: .
J: TRBJ2-2
V: TRBV11-3
D: .

DNA: TGCGCCAGCAGCCAAGATATGGGGATTCAGCCCCAGCATTTT
CDR3: CASSQDMGIQPQHF
size: .
J: TRBJ1-5
V: TRBV4-1
D: .

DNA: TGTGCCAGCAGTTACTCCGCCGGGACAGGGGAAAAACTGTTTTTT
CDR3: CASSYSAGTGEKLFF
size: .
J: TRBJ1-4
V: TRBV6-5
D: TRBD1

DNA: TGTGCCAGCAGTTCTATCCTCCGTCCGGGGAGCAATCAGCCCCAGCATTTT
CDR3: CASSSILRPGSNQPQHF
size: .
J: TRBJ1-5
V: TRBV27
D: .

DNA: TGCGCCAGCAGCCCGGGACAGGGAGGTTACAATGAGCAGTTCTTC
CDR3: CASSPGQGGYNEQFF
size: .
J: TRBJ2-1
V: TRBV5-1
D: TRBD1

DNA: TGTGCCAGCAGCGCTCTAGGGGGGAGTAGGAATGAGCAGTTCTTC
CDR3: CASSALGGSRNEQFF
size: .
J: TRBJ2-1
V: TRBV9
D: .

DNA: TGTGCCAGCAGTGCCCAGGGGTGGCGTCAGCCCCAGCATTTT
CDR3: CASSAQGWRQPQHF
size: .
J: TRBJ1-5
V: TRBV2
D: .

DNA: TGTGCCAGCAGCTTAGGACAGGGAAGGGTCCAGCCCCAGCATTTT
CDR3: CASSLGQGRVQPQHF
size: .
J: TRBJ1-5
V: TRBV7-8
D: TRBD1

DNA: TGTGCCAGCAGCTCCCTTAGACGGCCCTACGAGCAGTACTTC
CDR3: CASSSLRRPYEQYF
size: .
J: TRBJ2-7
V: TRBV11-2
D: .

DNA: TGTGCCAGCAGAACAGGGATAGGGAACACTGAAGCTTTCTTT
CDR3: CASRTGIGNTEAFF
size: .
J: TRBJ1-1
V: TRBV2
D: .

DNA: TGTGCCAGCAGCTTTCAGAACACTGAAGCTTTCTTT
CDR3: CASSFQNTEAFF
size: once
J: TRBJ1-1
V: TRBV5-4
D: .

DNA: TGTGCCAGCAGCGAAAGACAGAGCTCGTACACTGAAGCTTTCTTT
CDR3: CASSERQSSYTEAFF
size: .
J: TRBJ1-1
V: TRBV5-4
D: .

DNA: TGTGCCAGCAGTTACCCCGGCGGGCAAACTGAAGCTTTCTTT
CDR3: CASSYPGGQTEAFF
size: .
J: TRBJ1-1
V: TRBV6-5
D: .

DNA: TGTGCCAGCAGCCATGCGGGACAGGGATTCTACGAGCAGTACTTC
CDR3: CASSHAGQGFYEQYF
size: .
J: TRBJ2-7
V: TRBV7-9
D: TRBD1

DNA: TGTGCCAGTAGGGAAACCGGGACAGGGGCCAAAAACATTCAGTACTTC
CDR3: CASRETGTGAKNIQYF
size: .
J: TRBJ2-4
V: TRBV19
D: TRBD1

DNA: TGTGCCAGCAGTCCCTCCGGGGGCGGGGGGACCTACGAGCAGTACTTC
CDR3: CASSPSGGGGTYEQYF
size: .
J: TRBJ2-7
V: TRBV28
D: TRBD2

DNA: TGCGCCAGCAGCCAGACCACACCAAAACCCTATGGCTACACCTTC
CDR3: CASSQTTPKPYGYTF
size: .
J: TRBJ1-2
V: TRBV4-1
D: .

DNA: TGTGCCAGCGCCCTCAGCGGGGAGGCCGGGGAGCTGTTTTTT
CDR3: CASALSGEAGELFF
size: .
J: TRBJ2-2
V: TRBV6-5
D: TRBD2

DNA: TGTGCCAGCATGGGGGTTGAAGGCCGGGGGGAGACCCAGTACTTC
CDR3: CASMGVEGRGETQYF
size: .
J: TRBJ2-5
V: TRBV6-1
D: .

DNA: TGTGCCAGCAGCTCATGGACAGGGCAGGGCTACACCTTC
CDR3: CASSSWTGQGYTF
size: .
J: TRBJ1-2
V: TRBV5-4
D: TRBD1

DNA: TGTGCCAGCAGTTTGGCACCCGGACTTTACTACGAGCAGTACTTC
CDR3: CASSLAPGLYYEQYF
size: .
J: TRBJ2-7
V: TRBV27
D: .

DNA: TGTGCCAGTAGTATAGATGGGGGGGAGGATACGCAGTATTTT
CDR3: CASSIDGGEDTQYF
size: .
J: TRBJ2-3
V: TRBV19
D: TRBD2

DNA: TGCGCCAGCAGCTCGAGGACCGGGACAGGGGACACTGAAGCTTTCTTT
CDR3: CASSSRTGTGDTEAFF
size: .
J: TRBJ1-1
V: TRBV5-1
D: TRBD1

DNA: TGCGCCAGCAGCCCAAGGACTGGGCAGGCTATGCGTGGCTACACCTTC
CDR3: CASSPRTGQAMRGYTF
size: .
J: TRBJ1-2
V: TRBV5-1
D: .

DNA: TGTGCCAGCAGCGCCTCGACAGGGCTCAATCAGCCCCAGCATTTT
CDR3: CASSASTGLNQPQHF
size: once
J: TRBJ1-5
V: TRBV9
D: TRBD1

DNA: TGTGCCAGCACCCCCTTCGGGGAGACTAATGAAAAACTGTTTTTT
CDR3: CASTPFGETNEKLFF
size: once
J: TRBJ1-4
V: TRBV5-8
D: .

DNA: TGTGCCAGCAGCGTAGGGACAGGGAATCAGCCCCAGCATTTT
CDR3: CASSVGTGNQPQHF
size: .
J: TRBJ1-5
V: TRBV9
D: TRBD1

DNA: TGTGCCAGCAGATACTCAATAAATGGGGATGAGCAGTTCTTC
CDR3: CASRYSINGDEQFF
size: .
J: TRBJ2-1
V: TRBV2
D: .

DNA: TGTGCCATCCTCCAGGAGCCCGATCAGCAGTACTTC
CDR3: CAILQEPDQQYF
size: .
J: TRBJ2-7
V: TRBV10-3
D: .

DNA: TGCAGCGTTGAAGGTGGAGGTTCTGGTCGGCAGTACTTC
CDR3: CSVEGGGSGRQYF
size: .
J: TRBJ2-7
V: TRBV29-1
D: .

DNA: TGCGCCAGCAGCTCTGGACAGGGACGAATAGATACGCAGTATTTT
CDR3: CASSSGQGRIDTQYF
size: .
J: TRBJ2-3
V: TRBV5-1
D: TRBD1

DNA: TGTGCCAGCAGCTTAGGCCCGGACGGCTATGGCTACACCTTC
CDR3: CASSLGPDGYGYTF
size: once
J: TRBJ1-2
V: TRBV5-5
D: .

DNA: TGCAGCGTTGAGGGCGGGAGCTCCTACAATGAGCAGTTCTTC
CDR3: CSVEGGSSYNEQFF
size: .
J: TRBJ2-1
V: TRBV29-1
D: TRBD2

DNA: TGTGCCATCAGTTCGGCGGCCGGAGAGACCCAGTACTTC
CDR3: CAISSAAGETQYF
size: .
J: TRBJ2-5
V: TRBV10-3
D: .

DNA: TGTGCCAGCAGTGAACAGGGCGACAATCAGCCCCAGCATTTT
CDR3: CASSEQGDNQPQHF
size: once
J: TRBJ1-5
V: TRBV2
D: .

DNA: TGTGCCAGTAGGGGCACAGGGGGGTCGGACACCGGGGAGCTGTTTTTT
CDR3: CASRGTGGSDTGELFF
size: .
J: TRBJ2-2
V: TRBV19
D: TRBD1

DNA: TGTGCCAGCAGCTTACTGCGGGGGGCAGGTGAGCAGTTCTTC
CDR3: CASSLLRGAGEQFF
size: .
J: TRBJ2-1
V: TRBV11-2
D: TRBD2